These 19 T cell receptor beta chains originate from one sample sequenced in a study of blood T cell repertoires in COVID-19. The repertoire was sequenced with immunoSEQ multiplex PCR; TCRdb's copy has only in-frame clones and lacks some. This sample has about 75,000 clones; roughly 90% occur once, and the top ten carry approximately 2.5%. Sequences were obtained from peripheral blood. The receptors here all came from a human donor in a cohort sampled during active COVID-19.

The DNA for the CDR3 is TGTGCCAGCAGTTTATCGGCGGGAGGGCGTGCAGATACGCAGTATTTT. Protein product: CASSLSAGGRADTQYF. The chain recombines TRBV28 with TRBJ2-3, with 9 bases matching TRBD2. Trimming cost V 1 base and J 4 bases; bases outside gene matches: 6. From germline, CDR1 is MDHEN and CDR2 SYDVKM. This CDR3 is built from 16 residues.

V and J are TRBV19 and TRBJ1-1; tentative D call: TRBD1 (5 bases). V lost 1 base and J 4 bases, leaving 16 bases between the germline ends. Per the germline V gene, CDR1 is LNHDA and CDR2 is SQIVND (reference sequence). CDR3 size: 16 residues. This CDR3 reads CASSIGAYRRSTEAFF. CDR3 DNA: TGTGCCAGTAGTATAGGGGCTTACAGGAGAAGCACTGAAGCTTTCTTT.

This rearrangement joins TRBV27 to TRBJ2-1; perhaps TRBD2 as D (7 bases). Germline V CDR1 and CDR2: MNHEY, SMNVEV (reference sequence). The CDR3 length is 16 residues. Trimming left V 6 bases short and J 6 bases short, with 21 bases between. This CDR3 is CASSRPPRGGGNEQFF. As DNA, the CDR3 is TGTGCCAGCAGCCGACCCCCAAGGGGAGGGGGCAATGAGCAGTTCTTC.

This sequence joins TRBV19 and TRBJ2-7, with 13 bases lining up with TRBD2. The CDR3 has 15 amino acids. Trimming at V came to 9 bases and at J to 0 bases, leaving 5 bases not matched to a gene. Germline V gene lookup returns CDR1 LNHDA and CDR2 SQIVND (reference sequence). The CDR3 sequence is CASRTSGGASYEQYF. For the CDR3, the DNA is TGTGCCAGCCGAACTAGCGGGGGGGCCTCCTACGAGCAGTACTTC.

In its sample, this clone was seen a few times. The chain employs TRBV10-1 and TRBJ2-5, with TRBD2 matching over 13 bases. Germline CDR1 reads WNHNN; CDR2 reads SYGVQD (reference sequence). J gave up 5 bases and V 2 bases, and 5 bases lay outside the gene matches. This CDR3 contains 16 residues. DNA for the CDR3: TGCGCCAGCAGTGAGACTAGCGGGGGGGCCCGTGAGACCCAGTACTTC. This sequence encodes CASSETSGGARETQYF.

This chain connects TRBV27 to TRBJ1-6, with D possibly being TRBD1 (6 bases). Germline V lookup: CDR1 MNHEY, CDR2 SMNVEV (reference sequence). CDR3 length equals 14 residues. V gave up 3 bases and J gave up 7 bases, with 10 bases separating them. The CDR3 DNA is TGTGCCAGCAGTTTCTTACAGGGCAATTCACCCCTCCACTTT. Protein product: CASSFLQGNSPLHF.

This clone appeared a single time. The rearrangement links TRBV3-1 (or the pseudogene TRBV3-2) to TRBJ2-1; no clear D gene. The V and J ends lost 1 base and 0 bases respectively, with 7 bases between them. This CDR3 is 15 amino acids long. The germline gives CDR1 LGHDT, CDR2 YNNKEL (reference sequence). CDR3 coding DNA: TGTGCCAGCAGCCAAGTACTAATCTCCTACAATGAGCAGTTCTTC. This gives the protein CASSQVLISYNEQFF.

This chain joins TRBV7-8 and TRBJ2-3, with TRBD1 matching 9 bases. This CDR3 is 15 amino acids long. V was clipped by 2 bases and J by 4 bases; unmatched bases: 4. Germline CDR1 and CDR2: SGHVS and FQNEAQ. The CDR3 DNA sequence: TGTGCCAGCAGCTTAAACAGGGGGCCGTCAGATACGCAGTATTTT. It is translated as CASSLNRGPSDTQYF.

The chain has TRBV7-2 and TRBJ2-7, with 12 bases aligning to TRBD2. This CDR3 has 16 amino acids. CDR1 and CDR2 from the germline V gene are SGHTA and FQGNSA. The V gene end was trimmed by 1 base and the J gene end by 2 bases; junction bases not matched to a gene: 3. The CDR3 nucleotides are TGTGCCAGCAGCTTAGGGACTAGCGGGGATCCCTACGAGCAGTACTTC. This translates into CASSLGTSGDPYEQYF.

CDR3: CASSRYGTGTSSTDTQYF. The DNA of the CDR3 is TGTGCCAGCAGCCGATATGGGACAGGGACCTCTAGCACAGATACGCAGTATTTT. V usage is TRBV27 and J usage is TRBJ2-3, with TRBD1 matching over 9 bases. J was trimmed by 0 bases and V by 6 bases; bases with no gene match: 13. The CDR3 extends over 18 amino acids. Germline CDR1 and CDR2: MNHEY and SMNVEV (reference sequence).

J is TRBJ1-5 and V is TRBV19, with D unclear. Germline CDR1 reads LNHDA; CDR2 reads SQIVND (reference sequence). CDR3 length equals 15 residues. V was cut by 0 bases and J by 7 bases, with 13 bases left in between. The CDR3 loop reads CASSIEWGSGQPQHF. CDR3 in DNA: TGTGCCAGTAGTATAGAATGGGGTTCGGGGCAGCCCCAGCATTTT.

This sequence joins TRBV9 and TRBJ2-1; TRBD2 agrees at 10 bases. The germline CDR1 and CDR2 sequences are SGDLS and YYNGEE. This CDR3 is built from 15 residues. Trimming removed 0 bases from V and 8 bases from J; junction bases left unmatched: 5. The CDR3 is CASSVVTSGTDEQFF. The CDR3 coding sequence is TGTGCCAGCAGCGTAGTAACTAGCGGGACGGATGAGCAGTTCTTC.

This clone was observed a few times. The chain uses TRBV27 and TRBJ1-5; no reliable D call. The CDR3 consists of 13 residues. The germline CDR1 and CDR2 sequences are MNHEY and SMNVEV (reference sequence). V lost 5 bases and J lost 6, with 11 bases in between. The CDR3 DNA is TGTGCCAGCAGTGTCCGGCTAGGTCAGCCCCAGCATTTT. Amino acids: CASSVRLGQPQHF.

The J gene is TRBJ2-5, the V gene TRBV14; no clear D. This CDR3 is 15 amino acids long. Germline-derived CDR1 and CDR2 are SGHDN and FVKESK. V shed 0 bases and J shed 1 base, with 9 bases lying between them. CDR3 sequence (DNA): TGTGCCAGCAGCCAAGACCGAGGAATCCAAGAGACCCAGTACTTC. It encodes CASSQDRGIQETQYF.

The rearrangement links TRBV14 to TRBJ1-2; 9 bases line up with TRBD1. Losses at the gene ends were 5 bases for V and 5 bases for J; bases not matched to a gene: 9. The V gene's germline CDR1 is SGHDN and CDR2 FVKESK. The CDR3 is 15 amino acids. The CDR3 nucleotides read TGTGCCAGCAGCAGCCGGACAGGGGCTGTGTATGGCTACACCTTC. Amino acids: CASSSRTGAVYGYTF.

The chain uses TRBV12-3 or TRBV12-4 and TRBJ2-3, with 7 bases lining up with TRBD2. This CDR3 region has 13 residues. Trimming removed 5 bases from V and 3 bases from J; junction bases left unmatched: 2. CDR3 coding DNA: TGTGCCAGCAGTGCGGGGGAGACAGATACGCAGTATTTT. This translates into CASSAGETDTQYF.

The rearrangement uses TRBV15 and TRBJ2-3, with 10 bases matching TRBD2. V trimming: 8 bases; J trimming: 4 bases; junction bases outside the gene matches: 12. This CDR3 contains 16 residues. Germline V gives CDR1 LNHNV, CDR2 YYDKDF (reference sequence). The CDR3 region is CATYTSGGAGADTQYF. For the CDR3, the DNA is TGTGCCACCTATACAAGCGGGGGGGCTGGAGCAGATACGCAGTATTTT.

The V call is TRBV27, the J call TRBJ1-2, with 9 bases identical to TRBD1. The CDR3 spans 15 residues. The germline V gene has CDR1 MNHEY and CDR2 SMNVEV (reference sequence). V gave up 6 bases and J gave up 5 bases; unmatched junction bases: 10. The CDR3 nucleotides are TGTGCCAGCAGGACACAGGGGGCGAAGGTTTATGGCTACACCTTC. Amino acids: CASRTQGAKVYGYTF.

This chain's CDR3 is CASSPTGYGTEAFF. The CDR3 DNA follows: TGTGCCAGCAGCCCCACAGGGTACGGCACTGAAGCTTTCTTT. The rearrangement joins TRBV7-2 to TRBJ1-1, with D possibly matching TRBD1 (6 bases). V was trimmed by 5 bases and J by 4 bases, leaving 14 bases between them. The CDR3 sequence is 14 residues long. Germline CDR1 reads SGHTA; CDR2 reads FQGNSA.